This T cell receptor (beta chain) was profiled in a study of cytomegalovirus exposure and HLA in healthy donors. PCR amplification relied on 60 Vbeta primers (plus 13 Jbeta primers). In the original processing: Approximately 11 million of 65 million to 95 million unique TCR beta chains were shared, per a later count. Clones were sequenced by immunoSEQ multiplex PCR, and TCRdb holds only the in-frame ones, with some missing. Clone size and V and J calls were adopted from that table, with D and trimming inferred from the DNA. The sample holds approximately 110,000 clones, over 60% seen once. From germline, CDR1 is MDHEN and CDR2 SYDVKM. This CDR3 has 14 amino acids. The ends were cut back, 5 bases at V and 5 bases at J, with 15 bases in the middle.

Sequenced: PBMCs. The TCR sequence derives from a man aged 35 to 55 in good health and CMV-seropositive. This chain links TRBV28 with TRBJ1-1; tentatively, D is TRBD1 (6 bases). CDR3 DNA sequence: TGTGCCAGCAGTCCCGGGACAACCTTTACTGAAGCTTTCTTT. Translated, it gives CASSPGTTFTEAFF.